Included here is one T cell receptor (beta chain) sequence, with context. The antigen is unknown. Using the 5' RACE reads, TCRdb records one entry per CDR3 protein without DNA. This sample contains 500,000 or so distinct CDR3 sequences. The CDR3 contains 14 residues. Germline CDR1 SGHRS, CDR2 YFSETQ. This sample stems from a study of T cells expressing NK-cell markers. The overall study: Just one sequenced donor of eight was HCMV-seronegative, while seven were seropositive. Overall study findings and caveats: One observes that, in a few donors, these clonotypes were also the leading ones within the CD3+CD56-NKG2C+ fraction.

What was sequenced was blood T cells: a sorted CD56 or NKG2C T cell subset, CD4+ or CD8+ T cells, or bulk PBMC T cells (not recorded which). The chain uses TRBV5-1 and TRBJ1-2. The source is a man between 18 and 35 years old in good health. The CDR3 region is CASSLRPSEGGYTF.